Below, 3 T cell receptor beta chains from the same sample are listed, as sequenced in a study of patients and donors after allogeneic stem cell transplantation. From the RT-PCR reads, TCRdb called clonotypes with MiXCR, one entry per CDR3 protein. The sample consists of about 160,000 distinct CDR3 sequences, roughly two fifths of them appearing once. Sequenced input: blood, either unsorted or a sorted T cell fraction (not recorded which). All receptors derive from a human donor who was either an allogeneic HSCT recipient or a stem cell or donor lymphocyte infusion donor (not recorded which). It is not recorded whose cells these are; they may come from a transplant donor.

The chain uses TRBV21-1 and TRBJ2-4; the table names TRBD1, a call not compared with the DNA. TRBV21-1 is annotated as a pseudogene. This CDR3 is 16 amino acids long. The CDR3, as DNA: TGTGCCAGCAGCGGGCGGAATCGATTAGCCAAAAACATTCAGTACTTC. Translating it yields CASSGRNRLAKNIQYF.

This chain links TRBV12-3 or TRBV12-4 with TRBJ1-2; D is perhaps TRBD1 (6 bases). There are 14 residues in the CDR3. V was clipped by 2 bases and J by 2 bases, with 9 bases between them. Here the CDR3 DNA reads TGTGCCAGCAGTTTACAGGGGTTAAACTATGGCTACACCTTC. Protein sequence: CASSLQGLNYGYTF.

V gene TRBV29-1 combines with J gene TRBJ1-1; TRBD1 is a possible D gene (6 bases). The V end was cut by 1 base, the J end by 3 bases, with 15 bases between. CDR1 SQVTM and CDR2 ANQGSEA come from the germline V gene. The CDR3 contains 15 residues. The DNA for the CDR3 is TGCAGCGTTGAAGCTTGGGGGGACACTTACACTGAAGCTTTCTTT. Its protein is CSVEAWGDTYTEAFF.